These T cell receptor beta chains were read from a single sample in a study of CD8 T cells in ankylosing spondylitis. Via MiXCR, TCRdb re-called the 5' RACE reads, giving one row per CDR3 protein. The sample has some 300,000 distinct CDR3 sequences, under 25% seen once; the top ten hold roughly 4%. The sequencing input was blood, either unsorted or a sorted T cell fraction (not recorded which). These TCRs come from a female donor with ankylosing spondylitis or in good health (not recorded which). The CDR3 runs from the conserved cysteine through the conserved F or W. D genes are given only for firm matches. Only part of the rows carry a size: once, few, many, or a class if the clone is expanded.

V,D,length,J,size,DNA,CDR3
TRBV27,TRBD2,15,TRBJ2-1,.,TGTGCCAGCAGTACGGTCCCTAGCGGGAGTGGTGAGCAGTTCTTC,CASSTVPSGSGEQFF
TRBV20-1,TRBD1,14,TRBJ2-5,few,TGCAGTGCACTGGGACAGGGGCGTTGGGAGACCCAGTACTTC,CSALGQGRWETQYF
TRBV12-3/TRBV12-4,TRBD1,13,TRBJ2-7,few,TGTGCCAGCAGCCTGGACAGGGCCCACGAGCAGTACTTC,CASSLDRAHEQYF
TRBV28,.,11,TRBJ2-7,.,TGTGCCAGCAGCGGCACCTACGAGCAGTACTTC,CASSGTYEQYF
TRBV10-3,TRBD2,16,TRBJ2-1,many,TGTGCCATCAGAACATTAGCGGGAGGAGCCTACAATGAGCAGTTCTTC,CAIRTLAGGAYNEQFF
TRBV5-1,TRBD2,14,TRBJ2-3,.,TGCGCCAGCAGCTCGGGACTAGCCACAGATACGCAGTATTTT,CASSSGLATDTQYF
TRBV12-3/TRBV12-4,TRBD1,16,TRBJ2-3,many,TGTGCCAGCAGTTTATTGAGACAGGGCCCCGCAGATACGCAGTATTTT,CASSLLRQGPADTQYF
TRBV12-3/TRBV12-4,TRBD1,13,TRBJ1-2,.,TGTGCCAGCAGTCGGGACAGCGTCTATGGCTACACCTTC,CASSRDSVYGYTF
TRBV20-1,.,11,TRBJ2-5,many,TGCAGTGCTAGCCCGGAAGAGACCCAGTACTTC,CSASPEETQYF
TRBV20-1,.,13,TRBJ2-1,once,TGCAGTGCTAGTGAGACCCGACGGGGTGAGCAGTTCTTC,CSASETRRGEQFF
TRBV9,.,15,TRBJ2-1,.,TGTGCCAGCAGCGTAAGGCCGGTGGGGGCGGATGAGCAGTTCTTC,CASSVRPVGADEQFF
TRBV11-2,TRBD1,15,TRBJ1-1,few,TGTGCCAGCAGCGCACGTAGGACAGGGAATCCTGAAGCTTTCTTT,CASSARRTGNPEAFF
TRBV6-1,.,13,TRBJ2-7,.,TGTGCCAGCAGTGGCGGTTTCTCCTACGAGCAGTACTTC,CASSGGFSYEQYF
TRBV27,.,11,TRBJ2-7,.,TGTGCCACCGGGACCTTCTACGAGCAGTACTTC,CATGTFYEQYF
TRBV2,.,13,TRBJ2-7,.,TGTGCCAGCGCCAGCGGGCCGCCCTACGAGCAGTACTTC,CASASGPPYEQYF
TRBV12-3/TRBV12-4,.,15,TRBJ2-1,many,TGTGCCAGCAGTTTACAGGGGTTCAGCCACAATGAGCAGTTCTTC,CASSLQGFSHNEQFF
TRBV20-1,.,12,TRBJ2-5,.,TGCAGTGCTACCTTCGTGCAAGAGACCCAGTACTTC,CSATFVQETQYF
TRBV6-5,.,13,TRBJ2-1,.,TGTGCCAGCAGTTTATCACAATACAATGAGCAGTTCTTC,CASSLSQYNEQFF
TRBV5-1,.,12,TRBJ2-7,few,TGCGCCAGCAGCTTGAACTCCTACGAGCAGTACTTC,CASSLNSYEQYF
TRBV25-1,.,13,TRBJ1-4,.,TGTGCCAGCAGTGAATCCCCGACTGAAAAACTGTTTTTT,CASSESPTEKLFF
TRBV12-3/TRBV12-4,.,15,TRBJ2-1,many,TGTGCCAGCAGTCCCCCCGGGAGTCGTAGGAATGAGCAGTTCTTC,CASSPPGSRRNEQFF
TRBV5-1,.,15,TRBJ1-1,.,TGCGCCAGCAGCTCCCAGGGGATGAAAGTTACTGAAGCTTTCTTT,CASSSQGMKVTEAFF
TRBV28,TRBD1,17,TRBJ1-1,.,TGTGCCAGCAGTTTTATGTGGGACAGCCCGATGAACACTGAAGCTTTCTTT,CASSFMWDSPMNTEAFF
TRBV29-1,.,12,TRBJ2-7,few,TGCAGCGTTGGCGATGGGACTTACGAGCAGTACTTC,CSVGDGTYEQYF
TRBV7-7,.,14,TRBJ2-3,.,TGTGCCAGCCGAACACAGGAGCTAAAAGATACGCAGTATTTT,CASRTQELKDTQYF
TRBV20-1,.,13,TRBJ2-3,many,TGCAGTGGTCTGAGTGCCACATCAGATACGCAGTATTTT,CSGLSATSDTQYF
TRBV5-6,TRBD2,16,TRBJ2-1,few,TGTGCCAGCAGCTTGGGACTAGCGGGGCTACACAATGAGCAGTTCTTC,CASSLGLAGLHNEQFF
TRBV24-1,.,15,TRBJ2-1,.,TGTGCCACCAGTGATAGGTCCGGCTCCTACAATGAGCAGTTCTTC,CATSDRSGSYNEQFF
TRBV30,.,14,TRBJ1-1,many,TGTGCCTGGAGTGTTAAGGGGAGGGGCACTGAAGCTTTCTTT,CAWSVKGRGTEAFF
TRBV6-4,TRBD1,15,TRBJ2-3,.,TGTGCCAGCAGCACCTTACAGGGGTACACAGATACGCAGTATTTT,CASSTLQGYTDTQYF
TRBV18,.,13,TRBJ2-1,few,TGTGCCAGCTCCGGGACGCTTTACAATGAGCAGTTCTTC,CASSGTLYNEQFF
TRBV14,.,15,TRBJ2-1,once,TGTGCCAGCAGCCAAGATTGGGCCCCGCGTAGTGAGCAGTTCTTC,CASSQDWAPRSEQFF
TRBV30,TRBD2,15,TRBJ2-2,.,TGTGCCTGGAGTGTCAGAGCGGGACGGGCCGGGGAGCTGTTTTTT,CAWSVRAGRAGELFF
TRBV29-1,.,13,TRBJ2-3,many,TGCAGCGCCGAAGTGGGGAGCGCAGATACGCAGTATTTT,CSAEVGSADTQYF
TRBV15,.,17,TRBJ1-5,.,TGTGCCACCAGCAGAGATCTAAGGTTTGTCGGCAATCAGCCCCAGCATTTT,CATSRDLRFVGNQPQHF
TRBV7-2,TRBD2,16,TRBJ2-7,few,TGTGCCAGCAGCGCTCGGACTAGCGGGAGTTTCTACGAGCAGTACTTC,CASSARTSGSFYEQYF
TRBV15,TRBD2,14,TRBJ2-3,.,TGTGCCACCAGGCGCGGGAGGGCCGCAGATACGCAGTATTTT,CATRRGRAADTQYF